This entry features one T cell receptor (beta chain) sequence. Its cognate antigen is unknown. Sequencing was performed with immunoSEQ multiplex PCR; in TCRdb, only in-frame clones are kept and a portion is missing. Here the sample spans 1.6 million or so clones, approximately 97% being singletons. The sample comes from a study of shared clonotypes between healthy human individuals. The CD4+ fraction was divided into a CD45RA+ naive subset and a CD45RA-negative memory subset. General study findings and limits: What limited the represented genetic and exposure-history diversity was the small number of donors. The rarefaction results pointed to incomplete sorted-subset sequencing despite large depth.

The CDR3 totals 16 residues. The V end was cut by 1 base, the J end by 5 bases, with 18 bases between. Germline CDR1 KGHSH, CDR2 LQKENI. The receptor was derived from a young man in good health. V is TRBV18 and J is TRBJ2-7; tentatively, D is TRBD2 (5 bases). Sequencing was done on a sample of naive CD4+ T cells sorted from blood. The subset here: CD45RA+ positively selected. The CDR3 region has the DNA TGTGCCAGCTCACCACTAGGCCGACCGACGGGGAACGAGCAGTACTTC. This sequence encodes CASSPLGRPTGNEQYF. The full variable domain, completed using reference TRBV18 and TRBJ2-7, is NAGVMQNPRHLVRRRGQEARLRCSPMKGHSHVYWYRQLPEEGLKFMVYLQKENIIDESGMPKERFSAEFPKEGPSILRIQQVVRGDSAAYFCASSPLGRPTGNEQYFGPGTRLTVT.